The rows below give T cell receptor beta chains drawn from one sample of a study of T cell clonotyping in hematopoietic cell transplantation. Measured with immunoSEQ multiplex PCR; TCRdb has only the in-frame clones, and not every one. The sample holds about 36,000 clones; roughly 94% are singletons and the top ten take around 1.6%. The source material was peripheral blood mononuclear cells, sampled before stem cell transplant. These receptors all stem from a man aged 35 to 55 with chronic myeloid leukemia. Some clones in this sample may be carry-over from other donors' samples. CDR3s include the opening cysteine and the closing phenylalanine or tryptophan. A D gene is named only where the DNA matches it firmly. For some rows the clone size is stated as once, few or many, or as a class when expanded; others skip it.

>TRBJ2-3|.|.|TRBV28
TGTGCCAGCTCTCGGATGGGGACCTCATCCACAGATACGCAGTATTTT
CASSRMGTSSTDTQYF
>TRBJ1-1|.|.|TRBV30
TGTGCCTGGAGTTCCACTGGGAACGTGAACACTGAAGCTTTCTTT
CAWSSTGNVNTEAFF
>TRBJ1-2|.|TRBD1|TRBV6-5
TGTGCCAGCAGTTCCGGACAGGGTAACTATGGCTACACCTTC
CASSSGQGNYGYTF
>TRBJ1-2|once|.|TRBV16
TGTGCCAGCAGTGACAGAGCCGGCTATGGCTACACCTTC
CASSDRAGYGYTF
>TRBJ1-5|.|.|TRBV2
TGTGCCAGCAGTGAATGGACAGATCTTGATCAGCCCCAGCATTTT
CASSEWTDLDQPQHF
>TRBJ1-5|.|.|TRBV5-1
TGCGCCAGCAGCCCTGACGGTCATAGCAATCAGCCCCAGCATTTT
CASSPDGHSNQPQHF
>TRBJ1-5|.|.|TRBV4-1
TGCGCCAGCAGCCAAGCAGGGTTGGGTCAGCCCCAGCATTTT
CASSQAGLGQPQHF
>TRBJ2-6|.|.|TRBV2
TGTGCCAGCAGCTCTGGGGCCAACGTCCTGACTTTC
CASSSGANVLTF
>TRBJ1-5|.|.|TRBV7-2
TGTGCCAGCAGCTTAGTCCTAGAGAATCAGCCCCAGCATTTT
CASSLVLENQPQHF
>TRBJ2-3|.|TRBD1|TRBV30
TGTGCCTGGAGTGCGGGACAGCGCACAGATACGCAGTATTTT
CAWSAGQRTDTQYF
>TRBJ2-1|.|.|TRBV7-8
TGTGCCAGCAGCTTAATGCGCGGGATACGCTACAATGAGCAGTTCTTC
CASSLMRGIRYNEQFF
>TRBJ2-1|.|TRBD1|TRBV5-1
TGCGCCAGCAGCGACAGGACAGGGGGCCCAAATGAGCAGTTCTTC
CASSDRTGGPNEQFF
>TRBJ1-1|.|TRBD1|TRBV27
TGTGCCAGCAGTTTATCGGACAGGATGAACACTGAAGCTTTCTTT
CASSLSDRMNTEAFF
>TRBJ1-5|.|.|TRBV4-2
TGTGCCAGCAGCCATCGCCTACGGGATAGCAATCAGCCCCAGCATTTT
CASSHRLRDSNQPQHF
>TRBJ1-5|.|TRBD1|TRBV7-9
TGTGCCAGCAGCCCAGGCGGCCAGGGGGAAAATCAGCCCCAGCATTTT
CASSPGGQGENQPQHF
>TRBJ1-5|.|.|TRBV7-2
TGTGCCAGCAGCTTTAAGGGAATCAATCAGCCCCAGCATTTT
CASSFKGINQPQHF
>TRBJ1-3|.|.|TRBV6-5
TGTGCCAGCAGGTCTACAGGGTTGGATGGAAACACCATATATTTT
CASRSTGLDGNTIYF
>TRBJ1-2|.|.|TRBV19
TGTGCCAGTAGCAATACCGGGGCCGATGGCTACACCTTC
CASSNTGADGYTF
>TRBJ1-1|.|.|TRBV2
TGTGCCAGCAGTGATCTGGGGAACACTGAAGCTTTCTTT
CASSDLGNTEAFF
>TRBJ2-2|.|TRBD2|TRBV6-5
TGTGCCAGCAGTTCAGCGGGGGTAGCGGAGCTGTTTTTT
CASSSAGVAELFF
>TRBJ1-1|.|.|TRBV2
TGTGCCAGCAGGACGACCCGGAACACTGAAGCTTTCTTT
CASRTTRNTEAFF
>TRBJ1-2|.|TRBD1|TRBV30
TGTGCCTGGAGTCCAGACAGGGGGCTTTTCTATGGCTACACCTTC
CAWSPDRGLFYGYTF
>TRBJ2-3|.|TRBD1|TRBV11-3
TGTGCCAGCAGCTTAGGTACCGGGACAGGGATATACACAGATACGCAGTATTTT
CASSLGTGTGIYTDTQYF
>TRBJ2-1|.|TRBD2|TRBV5-1
TGCGCCAGCAGCTGGGCCGGGACTAGCGGCAATGAGCAGTTCTTC
CASSWAGTSGNEQFF
>TRBJ2-7|.|.|TRBV28
TGTGCCAGCAGACCTACAGCCGCGGGTTGGAAAGAGCAGTACTTC
CASRPTAAGWKEQYF
>TRBJ1-5|.|TRBD1|TRBV9
TGTGCCAGCAGCTCCAATGACAGGGAGGGCCAGCCCCAGCATTTT
CASSSNDREGQPQHF
>TRBJ2-7|.|.|TRBV6-6
TGTGCCAGCAGTGGACAGGGAGGGACCGAGCAGTACTTC
CASSGQGGTEQYF
>TRBJ2-5|.|TRBD2|TRBV29-1
TGCAGCGTACACCTAATGACTAGCGGGGGTTACCAAGAGACCCAGTACTTC
CSVHLMTSGGYQETQYF
>TRBJ2-7|.|TRBD1|TRBV10-3
TGTGCCATCAGTGAAGATAACAGGGGGCTATGGGAGCAGTACTTC
CAISEDNRGLWEQYF